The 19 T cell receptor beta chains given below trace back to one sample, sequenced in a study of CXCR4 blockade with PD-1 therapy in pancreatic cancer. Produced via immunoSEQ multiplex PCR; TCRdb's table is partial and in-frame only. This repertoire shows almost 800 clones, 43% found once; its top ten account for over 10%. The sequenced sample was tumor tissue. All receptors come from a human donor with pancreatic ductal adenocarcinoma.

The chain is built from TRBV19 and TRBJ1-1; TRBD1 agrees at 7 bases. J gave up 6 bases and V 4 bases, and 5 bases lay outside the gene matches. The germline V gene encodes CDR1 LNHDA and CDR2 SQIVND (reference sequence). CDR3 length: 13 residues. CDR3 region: CASSTHRGPEAFF. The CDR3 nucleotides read TGTGCCAGTAGTACCCACAGGGGCCCTGAAGCTTTCTTT.

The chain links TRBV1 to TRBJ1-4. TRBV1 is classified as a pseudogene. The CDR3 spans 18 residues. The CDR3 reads CASSRRGAGAGTNEKLFF. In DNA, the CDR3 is TGCGCCAGCAGCCGGAGGGGGGCAGGGGCGGGAACTAATGAAAAACTGTTTTTT.

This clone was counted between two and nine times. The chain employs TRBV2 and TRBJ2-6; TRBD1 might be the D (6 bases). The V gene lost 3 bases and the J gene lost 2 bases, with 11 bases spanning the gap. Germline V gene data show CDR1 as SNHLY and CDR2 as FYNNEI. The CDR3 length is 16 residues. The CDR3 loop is CASSENRDPGANVLTF. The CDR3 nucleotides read TGTGCCAGCAGTGAGAACAGGGACCCTGGGGCCAACGTCCTGACTTTC.

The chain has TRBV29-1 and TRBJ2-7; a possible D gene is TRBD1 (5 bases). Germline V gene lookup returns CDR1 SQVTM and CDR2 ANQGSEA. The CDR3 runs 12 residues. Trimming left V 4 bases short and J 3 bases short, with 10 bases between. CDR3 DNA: TGCAGCGTTGCTGGGGCCCTCTACGAGCAGTACTTC. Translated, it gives CSVAGALYEQYF.

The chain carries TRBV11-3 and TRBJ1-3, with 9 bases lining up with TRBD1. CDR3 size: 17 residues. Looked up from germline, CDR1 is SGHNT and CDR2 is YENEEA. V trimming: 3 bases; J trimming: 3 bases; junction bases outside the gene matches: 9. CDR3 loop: CASSFYGGQGVGNTIYF. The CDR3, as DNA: TGTGCCAGCAGCTTCTACGGGGGACAGGGAGTTGGAAACACCATATATTTT.

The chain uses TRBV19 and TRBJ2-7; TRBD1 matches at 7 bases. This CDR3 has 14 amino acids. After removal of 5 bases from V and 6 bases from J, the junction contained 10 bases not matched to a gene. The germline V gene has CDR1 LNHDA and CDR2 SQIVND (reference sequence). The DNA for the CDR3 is TGTGCCAGTAGTTCCGGGACAGAGACCGCCGAGCAGTACTTC. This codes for CASSSGTETAEQYF. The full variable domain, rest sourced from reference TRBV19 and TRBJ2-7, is DGGITQSPKYLFRKEGQNVTLSCEQNLNHDAMYWYRQDPGQGLRLIYYSQIVNDFQKGDIAEGYSVSREKKESFPLTVTSAQKNPTAFYLCASSSGTETAEQYFGPGTRLTVT.

CDR3 sequence reads: CASSYPATGKIDYTF. The CDR3 DNA reads TGTGCCAGCAGTTACCCGGCGACAGGGAAAATCGACTACACCTTC. This chain uses TRBV6-8 with TRBJ1-2, with TRBD1 matching over 7 bases. With V trimmed by 2 bases and J by 10 bases, 13 bases remained unmatched. Germline V gene lookup returns CDR1 MNHGY and CDR2 SAAAGT. CDR3 length equals 15 residues.

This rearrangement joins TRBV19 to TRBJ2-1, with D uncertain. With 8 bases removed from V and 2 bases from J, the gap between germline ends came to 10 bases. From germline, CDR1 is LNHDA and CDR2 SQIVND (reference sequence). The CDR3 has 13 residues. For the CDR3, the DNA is TGTGCCAGTGTGGGGTACACCTACAATGAGCAGTTCTTC. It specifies CASVGYTYNEQFF. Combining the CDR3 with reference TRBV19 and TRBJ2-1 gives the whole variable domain DGGITQSPKYLFRKEGQNVTLSCEQNLNHDAMYWYRQDPGQGLRLIYYSQIVNDFQKGDIAEGYSVSREKKESFPLTVTSAQKNPTAFYLCASVGYTYNEQFFGPGTRLTVL.

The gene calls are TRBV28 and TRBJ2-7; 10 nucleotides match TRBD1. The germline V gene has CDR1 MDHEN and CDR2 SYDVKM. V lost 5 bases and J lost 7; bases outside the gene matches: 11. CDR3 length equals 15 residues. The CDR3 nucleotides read TGTGCCAGCAGTCTACCCGGGACAGGGGCAGGGGAGCAGTACTTC. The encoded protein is CASSLPGTGAGEQYF.

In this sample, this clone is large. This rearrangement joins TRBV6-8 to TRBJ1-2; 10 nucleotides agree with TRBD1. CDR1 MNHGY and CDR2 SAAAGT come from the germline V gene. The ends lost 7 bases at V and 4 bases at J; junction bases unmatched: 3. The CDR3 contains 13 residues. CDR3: CASTRTGGYGYTF. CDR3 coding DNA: TGTGCCAGCACCCGGACAGGGGGCTATGGCTACACCTTC.

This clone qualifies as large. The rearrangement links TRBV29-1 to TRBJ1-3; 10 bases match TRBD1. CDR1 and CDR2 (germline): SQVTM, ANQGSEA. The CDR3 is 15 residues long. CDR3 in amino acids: CSDNGTGASGNTIYF. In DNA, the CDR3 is TGCAGTGATAACGGGACAGGGGCCTCTGGAAACACCATATATTTT.

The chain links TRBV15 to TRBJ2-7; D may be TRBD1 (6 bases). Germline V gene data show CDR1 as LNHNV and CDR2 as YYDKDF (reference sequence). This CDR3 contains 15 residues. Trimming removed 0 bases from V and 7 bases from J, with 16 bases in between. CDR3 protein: CATSRELTGLGEQYF. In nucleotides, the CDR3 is TGTGCCACCAGCAGAGAACTTACAGGGTTGGGAGAGCAGTACTTC.

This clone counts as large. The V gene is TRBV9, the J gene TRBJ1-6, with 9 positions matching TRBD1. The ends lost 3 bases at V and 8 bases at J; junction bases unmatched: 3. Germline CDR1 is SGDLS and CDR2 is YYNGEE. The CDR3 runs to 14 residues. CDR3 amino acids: CASSGDRGDSPLHF. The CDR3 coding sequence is TGTGCCAGCAGCGGTGACAGGGGGGATTCACCCCTCCACTTT.

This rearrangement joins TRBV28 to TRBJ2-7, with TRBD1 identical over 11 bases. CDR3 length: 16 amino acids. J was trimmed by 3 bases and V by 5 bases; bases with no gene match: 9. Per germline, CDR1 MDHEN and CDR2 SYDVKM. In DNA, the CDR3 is TGTGCCAGCAGTAAAAACTCCGGGACAGGGGGCTACGAGCAGTACTTC. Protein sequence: CASSKNSGTGGYEQYF. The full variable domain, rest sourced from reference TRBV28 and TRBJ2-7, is DVKVTQSSRYLVKRTGEKVFLECVQDMDHENMFWYRQDPGLGLRLIYFSYDVKMKEKGDIPEGYSVSREKKERFSLILESASTNQTSMYLCASSKNSGTGGYEQYFGPGTRLTVT.

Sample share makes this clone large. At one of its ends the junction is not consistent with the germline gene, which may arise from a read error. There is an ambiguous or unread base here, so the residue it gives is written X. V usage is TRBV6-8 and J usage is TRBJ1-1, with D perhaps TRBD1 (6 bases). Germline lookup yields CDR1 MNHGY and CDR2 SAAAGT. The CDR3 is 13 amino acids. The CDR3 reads CASSDGQNXEAFF. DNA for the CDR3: TGTGCCAGCAGCGACGGACAGAACAYTGAAGCTTTCTTT.

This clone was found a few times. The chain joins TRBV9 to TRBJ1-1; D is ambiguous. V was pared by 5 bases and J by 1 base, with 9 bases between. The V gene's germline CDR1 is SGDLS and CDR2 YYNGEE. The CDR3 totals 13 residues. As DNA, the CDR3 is TGTGCCAGCAGTTCGACTGAGAACACTGAAGCTTTCTTT. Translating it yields CASSSTENTEAFF.

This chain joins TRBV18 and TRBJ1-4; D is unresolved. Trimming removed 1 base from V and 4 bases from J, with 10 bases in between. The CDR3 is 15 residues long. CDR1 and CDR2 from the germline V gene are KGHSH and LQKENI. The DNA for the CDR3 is TGTGCCAGCTCACCACAGATGGGAATTAATGAAAAACTGTTTTTT. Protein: CASSPQMGINEKLFF.

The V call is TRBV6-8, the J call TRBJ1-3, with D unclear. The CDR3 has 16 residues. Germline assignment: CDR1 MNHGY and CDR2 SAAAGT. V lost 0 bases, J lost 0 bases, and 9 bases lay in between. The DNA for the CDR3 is TGTGCCAGCAGTTACTCGAGGCTTAGCTCTGGAAACACCATATATTTT. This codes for CASSYSRLSSGNTIYF.

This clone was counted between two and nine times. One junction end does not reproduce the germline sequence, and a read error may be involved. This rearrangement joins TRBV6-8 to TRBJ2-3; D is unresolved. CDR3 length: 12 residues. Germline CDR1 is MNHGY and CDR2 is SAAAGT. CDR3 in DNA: TGTGCCATCAGTTCCCGCACAGATACGCAGTATTTT. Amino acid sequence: CAISSRTDTQYF.